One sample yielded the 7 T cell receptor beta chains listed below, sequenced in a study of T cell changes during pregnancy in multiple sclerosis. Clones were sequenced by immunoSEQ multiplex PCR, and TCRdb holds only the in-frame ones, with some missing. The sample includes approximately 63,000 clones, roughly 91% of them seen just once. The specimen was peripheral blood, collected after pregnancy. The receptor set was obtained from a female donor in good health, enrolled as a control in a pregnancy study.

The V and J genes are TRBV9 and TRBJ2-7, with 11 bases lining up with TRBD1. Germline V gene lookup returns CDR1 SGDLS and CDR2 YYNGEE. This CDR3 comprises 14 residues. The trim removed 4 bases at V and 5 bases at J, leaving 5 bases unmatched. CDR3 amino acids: CASSPGQGANEQYF. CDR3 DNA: TGTGCCAGCAGCCCAGGACAGGGGGCCAACGAGCAGTACTTC.

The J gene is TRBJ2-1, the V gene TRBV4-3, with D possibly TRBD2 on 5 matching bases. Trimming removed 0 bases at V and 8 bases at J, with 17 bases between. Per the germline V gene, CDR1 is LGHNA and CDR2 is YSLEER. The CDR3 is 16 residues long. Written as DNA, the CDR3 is TGCGCCAGCAGCCAAGATCGAATGAGAGGGTACGATGAGCAGTTCTTC. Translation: CASSQDRMRGYDEQFF.

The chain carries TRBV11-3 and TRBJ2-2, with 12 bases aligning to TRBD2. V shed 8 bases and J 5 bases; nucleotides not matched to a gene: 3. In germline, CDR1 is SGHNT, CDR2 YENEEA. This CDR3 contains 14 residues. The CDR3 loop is CASASGGATGELFF. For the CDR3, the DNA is TGTGCCAGCGCTAGCGGGGGGGCGACCGGGGAGCTGTTTTTT.

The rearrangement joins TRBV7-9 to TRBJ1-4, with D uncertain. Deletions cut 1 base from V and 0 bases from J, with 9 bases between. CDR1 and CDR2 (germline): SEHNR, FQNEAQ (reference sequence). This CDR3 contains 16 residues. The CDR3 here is CASSLGQASTNEKLFF. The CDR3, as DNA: TGTGCCAGCAGCTTAGGGCAGGCTTCAACTAATGAAAAACTGTTTTTT.

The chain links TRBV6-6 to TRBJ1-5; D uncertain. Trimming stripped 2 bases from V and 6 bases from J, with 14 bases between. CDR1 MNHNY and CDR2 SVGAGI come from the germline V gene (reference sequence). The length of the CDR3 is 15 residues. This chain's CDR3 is CASSYLRSAGQPQHF. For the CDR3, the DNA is TGTGCCAGCAGTTACCTCAGGTCCGCGGGTCAGCCCCAGCATTTT.

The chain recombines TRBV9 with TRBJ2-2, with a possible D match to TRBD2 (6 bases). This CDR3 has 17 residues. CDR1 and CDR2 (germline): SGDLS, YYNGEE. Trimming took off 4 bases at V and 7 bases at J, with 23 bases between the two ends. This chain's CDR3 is CASSPSLRTEGFGELFF. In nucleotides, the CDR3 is TGTGCCAGCAGCCCTTCCCTACGGACGGAGGGGTTCGGGGAGCTGTTTTTT.

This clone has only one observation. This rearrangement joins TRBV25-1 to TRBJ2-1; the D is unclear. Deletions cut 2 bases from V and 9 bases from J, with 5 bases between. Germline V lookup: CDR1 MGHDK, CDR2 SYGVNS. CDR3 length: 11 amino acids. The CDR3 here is CASSETSEQFF. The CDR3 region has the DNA TGTGCCAGCAGTGAAACGAGTGAGCAGTTCTTC.